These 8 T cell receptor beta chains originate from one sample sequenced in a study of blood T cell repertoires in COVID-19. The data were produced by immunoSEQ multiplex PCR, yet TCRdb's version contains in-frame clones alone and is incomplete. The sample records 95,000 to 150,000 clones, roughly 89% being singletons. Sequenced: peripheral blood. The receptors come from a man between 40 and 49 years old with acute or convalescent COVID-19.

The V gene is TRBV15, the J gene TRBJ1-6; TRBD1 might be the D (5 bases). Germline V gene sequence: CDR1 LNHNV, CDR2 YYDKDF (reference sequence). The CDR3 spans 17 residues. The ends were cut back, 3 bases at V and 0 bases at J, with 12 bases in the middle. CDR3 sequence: CATSRQTGSSYNSPLHF. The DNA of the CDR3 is TGTGCCACCAGCAGGCAAACAGGAAGCTCCTATAATTCACCCCTCCACTTT.

The CDR3 nucleotides read TGTGCCAGCAGTCGAAAGGGACAGGGGGCGGGGTATGGTGGCTACACCTTC. This encodes CASSRKGQGAGYGGYTF. This sequence joins TRBV27 and TRBJ1-2; 12 nucleotides align to TRBD1. The J segment lost 7 bases and the V segment lost 5 bases, leaving 14 bases of the junction unmatched. The CDR3 has 17 residues. Per germline, CDR1 MNHEY and CDR2 SMNVEV (reference sequence).

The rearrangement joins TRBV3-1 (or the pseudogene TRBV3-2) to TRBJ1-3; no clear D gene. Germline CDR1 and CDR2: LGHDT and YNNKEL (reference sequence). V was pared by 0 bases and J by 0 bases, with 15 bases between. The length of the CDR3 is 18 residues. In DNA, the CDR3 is TGTGCCAGCAGCCAAGAAGCCCCGGGGAGGCCCTCTGGAAACACCATATATTTT. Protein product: CASSQEAPGRPSGNTIYF.

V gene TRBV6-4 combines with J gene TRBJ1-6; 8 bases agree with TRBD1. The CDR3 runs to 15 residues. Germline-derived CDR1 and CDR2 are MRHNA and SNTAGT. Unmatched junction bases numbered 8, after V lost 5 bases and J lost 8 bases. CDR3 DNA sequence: TGTGCCAGCAGTCCCCGGACAGGGAGGGATTCACCCCTCCACTTT. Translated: CASSPRTGRDSPLHF.

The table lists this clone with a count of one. CDR3 region: CASSTVGGGSNQPQHF. CDR3 in DNA: TGTGCCAGCAGTACCGTGGGAGGGGGTAGCAATCAGCCCCAGCATTTT. The J gene is TRBJ1-5, the V gene TRBV7-8, with a tentative D call TRBD1 (6 bases). V lost 6 bases and J 0 bases, leaving 15 bases between the germline ends. The germline V gene has CDR1 SGHVS and CDR2 FQNEAQ. The CDR3 is made up of 16 amino acids.

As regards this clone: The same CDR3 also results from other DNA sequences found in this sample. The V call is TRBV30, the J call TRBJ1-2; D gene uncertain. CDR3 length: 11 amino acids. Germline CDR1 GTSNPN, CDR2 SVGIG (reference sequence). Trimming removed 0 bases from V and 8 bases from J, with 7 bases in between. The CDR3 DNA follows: TGTGCCTGGAGTGTGCCAGGAGGCTACACCTTC. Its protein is CAWSVPGGYTF.

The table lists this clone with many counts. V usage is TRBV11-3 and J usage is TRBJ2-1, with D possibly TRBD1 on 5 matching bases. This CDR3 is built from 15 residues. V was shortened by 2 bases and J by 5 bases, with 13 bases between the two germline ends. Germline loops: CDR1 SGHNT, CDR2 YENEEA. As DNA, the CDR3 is TGTGCCAGCAGCTTATTCTCCACAGGCAACAATGAGCAGTTCTTC. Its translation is CASSLFSTGNNEQFF.

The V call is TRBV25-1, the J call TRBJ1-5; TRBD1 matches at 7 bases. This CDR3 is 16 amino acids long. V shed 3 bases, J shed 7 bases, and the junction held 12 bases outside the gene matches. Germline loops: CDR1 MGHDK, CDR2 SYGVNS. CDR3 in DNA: TGTGCCAGCAGTGATGGAGGTAGGGGGCAGGGGCAGCCCCAGCATTTT. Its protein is CASSDGGRGQGQPQHF.